This TCR beta chain was obtained from a study of early T cells in non-severe SARS-CoV-2 infection (dated by TCRdb to about 2021). At the level of the whole study: Because TCR sequencing was done on bulk RNA from unsorted whole blood, the alpha and beta chains could not be paired. The paper's findings and limits, for the study overall: VDJdb matching was skewed toward anti-spike CD8 responses, so virus-specific expansions were likely underestimated and private and CD4 specificities were missed.

Library generation was performed with 5' RACE. Sequencing took place on a NextSeq 500. Unique molecular identifiers were attached to individual cDNA molecules in the TCR library protocol so that sequencing error and PCR bias could be corrected. Sequencing covered both TCR alpha and beta chains, and within each sample the abundances of alpha and beta sequences were tightly co-correlated. The authors' analysis ran thus. Decombinator V4 was used to perform V gene, J gene and CDR3 annotation of TCR sequences. TCRs were defined as expanded if a significant change between any two time points was detected under a Poisson model with p below 0.0001. TCR abundances were normalised to the total number of TCRs sequenced per sample and expressed as counts per million. TRAV1-2 paired with TRAJ12, TRAJ20 or TRAJ33 defined MAIT TCRs, while TRAV10 paired with TRAJ18 defined iNKT TCRs. VDJdb, accessed on 1 November 2021, was searched for TCRs annotated for CMV, EBV and SARS-CoV-2, and TCRs annotated for more than one antigen were excluded. TCRdb itself trimmed the public reads at Q25 with fastp, ran MiXCR and retained productive beta chains. CDR3 protein sequences are deduplicated, and each keeps its most common genes and DNA. For this entry, the V and J calls and clone size follow TCRdb and not the study's own pipeline. This sample is represented by 45,000 to 65,000 distinct CDR3 sequences; roughly 11% of them were singletons. The biggest ten clones account for about 12% of the sample.

A case-control design nested within a healthcare worker cohort in London, UK, was used, with weekly nasopharyngeal swab PCR tests and blood sampling performed. Healthcare workers were enrolled in the week of the UK lockdown, from 23 to 31 March 2020, and were followed every week for up to roughly 16 weeks. The CDR1 and CDR2 encoded by the germline V gene are KGHSH and LQKENI. Spanning cysteine to phenylalanine, the CDR3 consists of 13 amino acids. Only the CDR3 part of the read is kept: 39 bases, read in frame from the first base. Cut back by 2 bases and 8 bases, the V and J ends lie 10 bases apart. This clonotype came up many times. It has no known antigen specificity. Within one base of it there is no much larger clone, and no base qualities were kept.

The sequence links TRBV18 to TRBJ2-1; the D segment cannot be called with confidence. The TCR originated in an adult who was a healthcare worker with PCR-confirmed SARS-CoV-2 infection or an uninfected control (not recorded which). The specimen sequenced was whole blood. Here the CDR3 is given as CASSPGNLDEQFF. The bases read TGTGCCAGCTCACCAGGCAACCTGGATGAGCAGTTCTTC.